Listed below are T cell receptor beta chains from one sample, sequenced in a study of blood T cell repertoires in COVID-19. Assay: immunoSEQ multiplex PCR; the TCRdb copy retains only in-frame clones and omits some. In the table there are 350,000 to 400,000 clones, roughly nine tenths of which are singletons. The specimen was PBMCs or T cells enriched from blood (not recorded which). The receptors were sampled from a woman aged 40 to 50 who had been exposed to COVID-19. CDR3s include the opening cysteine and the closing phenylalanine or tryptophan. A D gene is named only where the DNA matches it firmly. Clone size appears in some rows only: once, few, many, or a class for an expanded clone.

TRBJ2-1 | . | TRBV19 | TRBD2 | TGTGCCAGTAGTTCCCGGGGGGGACATGGGTCCTACAATGAGCAGTTCTTC | CASSSRGGHGSYNEQFF
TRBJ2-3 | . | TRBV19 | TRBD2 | TGTGCCAGTAGTATACTCGCGGGAGGCACAGATACGCAGTATTTT | CASSILAGGTDTQYF
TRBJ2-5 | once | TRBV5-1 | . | TGCGCCAGCAGCTTGGGGGTAGGAGGCCGTCGACAAGAGACCCAGTACTTC | CASSLGVGGRRQETQYF
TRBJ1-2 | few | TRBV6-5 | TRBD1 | TGTGCCAGCAGGGGGACAGGCTCTAACTATGGCTACACCTTC | CASRGTGSNYGYTF
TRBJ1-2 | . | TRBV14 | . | TGTGCCAGCAGCCCCAGGGAGAAGGGAGCGGGGGGCTACACCTTC | CASSPREKGAGGYTF
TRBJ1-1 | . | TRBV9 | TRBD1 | TGTGCCAGCAGCGTAGATCCCGCAGGGGGAGGCACTGAAGCTTTCTTT | CASSVDPAGGGTEAFF
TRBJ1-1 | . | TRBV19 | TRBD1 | TGTGCCAGTAGCCCAGCGGCACAGGGGGACACTGAAGCTTTCTTT | CASSPAAQGDTEAFF
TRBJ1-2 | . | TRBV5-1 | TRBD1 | TGCGCCAGCAGCTTTCCTCCGGGACAGGGTAGGAGTAACTATGGCTACACCTTC | CASSFPPGQGRSNYGYTF
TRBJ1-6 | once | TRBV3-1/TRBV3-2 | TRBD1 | TGTGCCAGCAGCCAAGTTATCCGACTGACAAGACAGGGGCCACATGAAAGGAATTCACCCCTCCACTTT | CASSQVIRLTRQGPHERNSPLHF
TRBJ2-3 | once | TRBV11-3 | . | TGTGCCAGCAGCTTAGACCTCGGAGGGTTGCCCACAGATACGCAGTATTTT | CASSLDLGGLPTDTQYF
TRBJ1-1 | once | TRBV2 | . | TGTGCCAGCAAACAAATCACTGAAGCTTTCTTT | CASKQITEAFF
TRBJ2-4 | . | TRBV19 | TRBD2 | TGTGCCAGTAGTACCCCGGGACTAGCGCCAGCCAAAAACATTCAGTACTTC | CASSTPGLAPAKNIQYF
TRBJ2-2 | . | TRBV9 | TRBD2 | TGTGCCAGCAGCGTATTGGCTTGGGCTAGCGGGAACACCGGGGAGCTGTTTTTT | CASSVLAWASGNTGELFF
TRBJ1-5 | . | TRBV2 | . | TGTGCCAGCAGCGCCTCGGGGCCCCAGCATTTT | CASSASGPQHF
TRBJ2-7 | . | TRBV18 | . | TGTGCCAGCTCACCACCTAACACGAACTACGAGCAGTACTTC | CASSPPNTNYEQYF
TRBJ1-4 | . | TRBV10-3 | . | TGTGCCATCAGCGGGGAAGGAGGTGAAAAACTGTTTTTT | CAISGEGGEKLFF
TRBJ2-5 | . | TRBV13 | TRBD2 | TGTGCCAGCAGCCAGGGCGCGACTAGCGGCCAAGAGACCCAGTACTTC | CASSQGATSGQETQYF
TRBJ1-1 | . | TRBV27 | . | TGTGCCAGCAGTTTATCGTCGGTGAACACTGAAGCTTTCTTT | CASSLSSVNTEAFF
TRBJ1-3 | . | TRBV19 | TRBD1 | TGTGCCAGTACAAGGACAGGACCCGCTGGAAACACCATATATTTT | CASTRTGPAGNTIYF
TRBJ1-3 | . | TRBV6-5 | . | TGTGCCAGCACGAGGTCAGGGGCCGGAAACACCATATATTTT | CASTRSGAGNTIYF
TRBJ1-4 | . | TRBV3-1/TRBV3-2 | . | TGTGCCAGCAGCCAAGGGACAGTTTTGTCCACTAATGAAAAACTGTTTTTT | CASSQGTVLSTNEKLFF
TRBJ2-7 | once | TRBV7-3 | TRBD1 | TGTGCCAGCAGCTTACTAGGGACAGGGCTCGGCGAGCAGTACTTC | CASSLLGTGLGEQYF
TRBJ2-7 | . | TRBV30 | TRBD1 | TGTGCCTGGAGTGATGCAGGGGGCCACGAGCAGTACTTC | CAWSDAGGHEQYF
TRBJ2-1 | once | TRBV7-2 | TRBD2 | TGTGCCAGCAGCTCTAGCGGAGGCTCCTACAATGAGCAGTTCTTC | CASSSSGGSYNEQFF
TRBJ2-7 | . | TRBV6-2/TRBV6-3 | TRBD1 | TGTGCCAGCAGTGCGCGCCCCCCCCGGGACAGGGCCTACGAGCAGTACTTC | CASSARPPRDRAYEQYF
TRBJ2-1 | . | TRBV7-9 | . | TGTGCCAGCAGCTTAGAGGACAGCTTTACGTTCTTC | CASSLEDSFTFF
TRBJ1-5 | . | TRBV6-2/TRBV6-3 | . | TGTGCCAGCAGTCTTAGACAGAGTAGCAATCAGCCCCAGCATTTT | CASSLRQSSNQPQHF